These T cell receptor beta chains were read from a single sample in a study of regulatory T cells in long-lasting Graves disease. Using its own MiXCR run on the multiplex PCR reads, TCRdb lists one record per CDR3 protein. Here the sample spans 440,000 or so distinct CDR3 sequences, 14% to 15% being singletons. These data were likewise used in another study, on T cells in Graves' hyperthyroidism and ophthalmopathy.

The sample here was peripheral blood mononuclear cells (PBMCs), taken at new diagnosis, from a patient treated with antithyroid drugs. These receptors were taken from a woman under 40 with Graves disease. The conserved cysteine and the conserved F or W are not part of the CDR3 here. Expanded clones get a size class; other rows say once, few or many, or leave the size out.

SAREGNYGYT	many	10	TRBJ1-2	TRBV20-1
ASSSGQRYGYT	many	11	TRBJ1-2	TRBV5-1
ATSGGEGA	few	8	TRBJ1-2	TRBV24-1
ASSFSGENTGELF	few	13	TRBJ2-2	TRBV5-1
ASSVVKNTEAF	NA	11	TRBJ1-1	TRBV9
ASSQTGANYGYT	many	12	TRBJ1-2	TRBV5-1
ASSQTDSNTEAF	many	12	TRBJ1-1	TRBV3-1
ASSLVGLAPDTQY	many	13	TRBJ2-3	TRBV5-1
ASSPEVESEQY	few	11	TRBJ2-7	TRBV7-9
ASRGQGLNTEAF	many	12	TRBJ1-1	TRBV2
ASSIRTTDTEAF	NA	12	TRBJ1-1	TRBV19